The 24 T cell receptor beta chains listed next were all sequenced from one sample in a study of T-cell reconstitution after alpha-beta-depleted transplantation in children. Preparation of the TCRbeta library used unique molecular identifiers. Using its own MiXCR run on the PCR reads, TCRdb lists one record per CDR3 protein. The sample records 45,000 or so distinct CDR3 sequences, about 50% being singletons. The sequencing used peripheral blood, collected before TCRalphabeta/CD19-depleted stem cell transplant. The receptors come from a boy younger than two with SCID, due to receive a stem cell transplant.

This clonotype was found a few times. V is TRBV5-1 and J is TRBJ2-7; no clear D. The length of the CDR3 is 15 residues. The germline gives CDR1 SGHRS, CDR2 YFSETQ. V shed 1 base and J shed 0 bases, with 11 bases lying between them. The CDR3 nucleotides read TGCGCCAGCAGCTTGAGGGCGGTGAGCTCCTACGAGCAGTACTTC. It yields the protein CASSLRAVSSYEQYF.

The V gene is TRBV6-9, the J gene TRBJ2-4; 10 bases align to TRBD1. The germline gives CDR1 MNHGY, CDR2 SVAAGI. J gave up 7 bases and V 6 bases, and 3 bases lay outside the gene matches. This CDR3 comprises 13 residues. CDR3: CASRGTGDNIQYF. The CDR3 region has the DNA TGTGCCAGCAGGGGGACAGGGGATAACATTCAGTACTTC.

Turning to this clonotype: One junction end does not reproduce the germline sequence, and a read error may be involved. J is TRBJ1-2 and V is TRBV20-1; 7 nucleotides match TRBD1. CDR1 and CDR2 (germline): DFQATT, SNEGSKA (reference sequence). The CDR3 consists of 13 residues. For the CDR3, the DNA is TGCAGTGCCAAAGGGACAGTACGCTATGGCGACACCTTC. Translating it yields CSAKGTVRYGDTF.

The J gene is TRBJ1-1, the V gene TRBV7-8; 7 bases match TRBD1. After removal of 6 bases from V and 10 bases from J, the junction contained 17 bases not matched to a gene. The CDR3 runs to 15 residues. The germline V gene has CDR1 SGHVS and CDR2 FQNEAQ. The CDR3 sequence: CASSSQTGTQLPAFF. DNA for the CDR3: TGTGCCAGCAGTTCCCAGACAGGGACTCAACTCCCAGCTTTCTTT.

CDR3 region: CASSLVWGSGETQYF. CDR3 nucleotides: TGTGCCAGCAGCTTAGTCTGGGGCTCGGGAGAGACCCAGTACTTC. The rearrangement uses TRBV7-2 and TRBJ2-5, with D possibly TRBD1 on 5 matching bases. In germline, CDR1 is SGHTA, CDR2 FQGNSA. This CDR3 spans 15 amino acids. Trimming shortened V by 1 base and J by 4 bases, and 13 bases separated the two germline ends.

The chain links TRBV28 to TRBJ2-1; 7 nucleotides agree with TRBD2. CDR1 is MDHEN, CDR2 SYDVKM, per germline. CDR3 length: 14 residues. Trimming at V came to 3 bases and at J to 5 bases, leaving 4 bases not matched to a gene. The CDR3 loop reads CASSFPGRDNEQFF. The CDR3 coding sequence is TGTGCCAGCAGTTTTCCAGGGAGGGACAATGAGCAGTTCTTC.

The chain recombines TRBV27 with TRBJ1-1, with TRBD1 as a possible D gene (5 bases). Germline V CDR1 and CDR2: MNHEY, SMNVEV (reference sequence). V gave up 6 bases and J gave up 3 bases, with 11 bases separating them. CDR3 length: 13 amino acids. CDR3 region: CASRKGLDTEAFF. CDR3 sequence (DNA): TGTGCCAGCAGGAAGGGGCTAGACACTGAAGCTTTCTTT.

The rearrangement links TRBV6-4 to TRBJ2-1, with TRBD2 identical over 8 bases. The germline V gene encodes CDR1 MRHNA and CDR2 SNTAGT. The CDR3 length is 18 residues. The ends lost 7 bases at V and 0 bases at J; junction bases unmatched: 14. The CDR3 nucleotides read TGTGCCAGCACTAAGGAAGCGGGGGCTCCGAGCTCCTACAATGAGCAGTTCTTC. Translating gives CASTKEAGAPSSYNEQFF.

This clonotype was counted at least ten times. The chain carries TRBV7-2 and TRBJ2-3; 9 bases are a match to TRBD2. V shed 5 bases, J shed 0 bases, and the junction held 6 bases outside the gene matches. CDR3 length: 16 residues. Germline CDR1 and CDR2: SGHTA and FQGNSA. CDR3 sequence reads: CASSAPAGGSTDTQYF. For the CDR3, the DNA is TGTGCCAGCAGCGCCCCCGCGGGGGGGAGCACAGATACGCAGTATTTT.

V usage is TRBV7-2 and J usage is TRBJ2-7; no firm D call. CDR1 SGHTA and CDR2 FQGNSA come from the germline V gene. The CDR3 contains 12 residues. V lost 4 bases to trimming and J lost 8 bases, with 12 bases between them. The CDR3 spells CASSSTRPQQYF. The CDR3 bases are TGTGCCAGCAGCTCCACCCGACCGCAGCAGTACTTC.

The V call is TRBV18, the J call TRBJ2-3; 9 bases match TRBD2. Germline lookup yields CDR1 KGHSH and CDR2 LQKENI. V gave up 1 base and J gave up 0 bases; unmatched junction bases: 8. The CDR3 is 18 amino acids. The DNA for the CDR3 is TGTGCCAGCTCACCACTAGCGGGGGCTCATTCTAGCACAGATACGCAGTATTTT. Translating it yields CASSPLAGAHSSTDTQYF.

This clonotype was counted only a few times. The chain is built from TRBV7-6 and TRBJ1-3, with D uncertain. Trimming stripped 6 bases from V and 0 bases from J, with 12 bases between. The CDR3 is 15 residues long. CDR1 is SGHVS and CDR2 is FNYEAQ in the germline V gene. CDR3: CASSLDLSSGNTIYF. CDR3 bases: TGTGCCAGCAGTCTCGACCTGAGCTCTGGAAACACCATATATTTT. The full variable domain, rest sourced from reference TRBV7-6 and TRBJ1-3, is GAGVSQSPRYKVTKRGQDVALRCDPISGHVSLYWYRQALGQGPEFLTYFNYEAQQDKSGLPNDRFSAERPEGSISTLTIQRTEQRDSAMYRCASSLDLSSGNTIYFGEGSWLTVV.

There are a few counts of this clonotype. This chain uses TRBV20-1 with TRBJ2-3, with 15 bases aligning to TRBD2. This CDR3 comprises 17 residues. Germline loops: CDR1 DFQATT, CDR2 SNEGSKA (reference sequence). Trimming at V came to 6 bases and at J to 2 bases, leaving 9 bases not matched to a gene. CDR3 DNA: TGCAGTGCAAACGGACTAGCGGGGGGGCTTAACACAGATACGCAGTATTTT. Protein sequence: CSANGLAGGLNTDTQYF.

V is TRBV11-2 and J is TRBJ2-1; 9 positions agree with TRBD1. The ends lost 6 bases at V and 5 bases at J; junction bases unmatched: 2. Germline V gene data show CDR1 as SGHAT and CDR2 as FQNNGV. CDR3 length: 13 residues. CDR3 sequence: CASRRTGDNEQFF. In nucleotides, the CDR3 is TGTGCCAGCAGACGGACAGGGGACAATGAGCAGTTCTTC.

The genes are TRBV4-1 and TRBJ2-7; 10 bases match TRBD2. The J segment lost 7 bases and the V segment lost 3 bases, leaving 12 bases of the junction unmatched. The length of the CDR3 is 16 residues. Germline V gene sequence: CDR1 MGHRA, CDR2 YSYEKL. This chain's CDR3 is CASSHEFSGGTGEQYF. The CDR3 DNA is TGCGCCAGCAGCCATGAATTTAGCGGGGGGACGGGGGAGCAGTACTTC.

This clonotype was counted a few times. The CDR3 DNA follows: TGCGCCAGCAGCCTCCTCCTTACTGGAAACACCATATATTTT. It is translated as CASSLLLTGNTIYF. The chain carries TRBV4-3 and TRBJ1-3; D not certain. The germline gives CDR1 LGHNA, CDR2 YSLEER. Trimming took 4 bases from V and 2 from J, leaving 9 bases between them. The CDR3 totals 14 residues.

At least ten counts were recorded for this clonotype. The genes are TRBV7-2 and TRBJ2-1; 9 bases are shared with TRBD1. CDR3 size: 15 residues. V lost 3 bases to trimming and J lost 8 bases; unmatched junction nucleotides: 8. Germline-derived CDR1 and CDR2 are SGHTA and FQGNSA. CDR3 nucleotides: TGTGCCAGCAGCTTCTGGACAGGGGTTGGGGATGAGCAGTTCTTC. Amino acids: CASSFWTGVGDEQFF.

The rearrangement links TRBV5-1 to TRBJ2-6, with no clear D. CDR3 length: 17 amino acids. Germline lookup yields CDR1 SGHRS and CDR2 YFSETQ. Trimming cost V 0 bases and J 0 bases, with 10 bases left between them. In DNA, the CDR3 is TGCGCCAGCAGCTTGGGTCGACGGAGCTCTGGGGCCAACGTCCTGACTTTC. Encoded protein: CASSLGRRSSGANVLTF. The variable domain in full, with the rest retrieved from reference TRBV5-1 and TRBJ2-6, is KAGVTQTPRYLIKTRGQQVTLSCSPISGHRSVSWYQQTPGQGLQFLFEYFSETQRNKGNFPGRFSGRQFSNSRSEMNVSTLELGDSALYLCASSLGRRSSGANVLTFGAGSRLTVL.

This clonotype has only one observation. This sequence joins TRBV20-1 and TRBJ2-3; 16 nucleotides match TRBD2. V shed 3 bases and J 4 bases; nucleotides not matched to a gene: 13. CDR1 and CDR2 (germline): DFQATT, SNEGSKA (reference sequence). The CDR3 is 19 residues long. CDR3 sequence reads: CSASRLGLAGGPQADTQYF. The CDR3 region has the DNA TGCAGTGCTAGCCGCCTGGGACTAGCGGGGGGGCCTCAGGCAGATACGCAGTATTTT.

The sample holds a few counts of this clonotype. The V and J genes are TRBV7-2 and TRBJ2-2; D unresolved. The CDR3 spans 16 residues. Trimming removed 3 bases at V and 2 bases at J, with 13 bases between. Germline CDR1 is SGHTA and CDR2 is FQGNSA. The CDR3 sequence: CASSLVAGINTGELFF. CDR3 sequence (DNA): TGTGCCAGCAGCTTGGTAGCCGGAATAAACACCGGGGAGCTGTTTTTT.

This chain uses TRBV28 with TRBJ1-2; D unresolved. The CDR3 extends over 16 amino acids. Germline CDR1 and CDR2: MDHEN and SYDVKM. V shed 3 bases and J shed 4 bases, with 18 bases lying between them. This CDR3 is CASSLGVGVWRYGYTF. The CDR3, as DNA: TGTGCCAGCAGTTTGGGCGTTGGGGTTTGGCGCTATGGCTACACCTTC.

The chain joins TRBV20-1 to TRBJ2-1, with 8 bases identical to TRBD2. CDR1 and CDR2 (germline): DFQATT, SNEGSKA (reference sequence). This CDR3 is built from 14 residues. Trimming took 6 bases from V and 4 from J; bases not matched to a gene: 8. CDR3 sequence reads: CSAPGGPDYNEQFF. DNA for the CDR3: TGCAGTGCCCCGGGGGGGCCAGATTACAATGAGCAGTTCTTC.

The sample holds a few counts of this clonotype. The chain joins TRBV4-1 to TRBJ2-5, with 8 bases that match TRBD1. V gave up 3 bases and J gave up 9 bases; unmatched junction bases: 6. Germline CDR1 is MGHRA and CDR2 is YSYEKL. The CDR3 is 13 residues long. The CDR3 region has the DNA TGCGCCAGCAGCCAGGACAGGGACGCAGCCCAGTACTTC. Translated: CASSQDRDAAQYF.

This clonotype was counted many times. This chain links TRBV7-9 with TRBJ1-2, with D possibly being TRBD1 (6 bases). The CDR3 sequence is 14 residues long. The V gene's germline CDR1 is SEHNR and CDR2 FQNEAQ (reference sequence). The V end lost 6 bases, the J end lost 2 bases, and 13 bases lay between the germline ends. The CDR3 loop is CASRGEGVNYGYTF. The CDR3 coding sequence is TGTGCCAGCAGGGGAGAGGGGGTGAACTATGGCTACACCTTC.